This T cell receptor (beta chain) was profiled in a study of T cells in Graves' hyperthyroidism and ophthalmopathy. Findings of the study overall: In validation, the model predicted ophthalmopathy. These predictions came a median about 6.8 months before onset.

This clonotype has at least ten counts. Antigen: not known. Uncontrolled infections, other autoimmune diseases, pregnancy or lactation led to exclusion of patients. TCR beta CDR3 regions were amplified from RNA. The HTBI primer set was used in a first-round RT-PCR of the TCR CDR3. Each CDR3 protein is one row after TCRdb ran MiXCR on the multiplex PCR reads. Counted here are around 300,000 distinct CDR3 sequences, roughly 13% occurring once; the ten biggest clones make up 7.9%. Sequencing input: blood. The sequence derives from a woman between 35 and 50 years old with Graves' hyperthyroidism.

This CDR3 is CASSRDRGNSPLHF. CDR3 DNA: TGTGCCAGCAGCCGGGACAGGGGTAATTCACCCCTCCACTTT. This chain connects TRBV3-1 to TRBJ1-6, with TRBD1 identical over 10 bases. CDR1 and CDR2 (germline): LGHDT, YNNKEL (reference sequence). After removal of 4 bases from V and 6 bases from J, the junction contained 0 bases not matched to a gene. CDR3 length: 14 residues.